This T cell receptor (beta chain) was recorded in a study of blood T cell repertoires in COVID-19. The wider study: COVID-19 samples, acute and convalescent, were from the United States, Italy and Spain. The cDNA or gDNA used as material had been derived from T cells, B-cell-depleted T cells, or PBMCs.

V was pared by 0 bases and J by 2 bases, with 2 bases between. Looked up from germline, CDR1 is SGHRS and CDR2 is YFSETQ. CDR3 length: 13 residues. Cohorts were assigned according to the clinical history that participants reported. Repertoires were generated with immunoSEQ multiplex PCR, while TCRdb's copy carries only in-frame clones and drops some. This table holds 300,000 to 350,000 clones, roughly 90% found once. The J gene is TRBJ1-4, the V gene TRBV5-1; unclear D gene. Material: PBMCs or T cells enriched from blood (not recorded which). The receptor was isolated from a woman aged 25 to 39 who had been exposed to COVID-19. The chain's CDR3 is CASSLATNEKLFF. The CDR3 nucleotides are TGCGCCAGCAGCTTGGCGACTAATGAAAAACTGTTTTTT.